This entry lists 28 T cell receptor beta chains sequenced from one sample in a study of beta chain features in type 1 diabetes. The authors reverse transcribed all of the isolated RNA, so sequencing captured expressed TCRB transcripts. Sequencing used immunoSEQ multiplex PCR; TCRdb keeps in-frame clones, though not all of them. Here the sample spans 600,000 to 700,000 clones, around 15% being singletons. Study-level findings and limits: When Type 1 diabetes patients were examined, their TCRB CDR3s proved moderately but significantly shorter in all four CD4+ subsets.

Antigens of these TCRs are unknown. The specimen was naive CD4+ T cells from blood. Receptors originate from a man aged 18 to 35 with type 1 diabetes.

This clone has just a few counts. The chain recombines TRBV30 with TRBJ2-1; D is uncertain. V was trimmed by 0 bases and J by 7 bases, leaving 7 bases between them. Per the germline V gene, CDR1 is GTSNPN and CDR2 is SVGIG (reference sequence). This CDR3 is 12 amino acids long. CDR3 coding DNA: TGTGCCTGGAGTGTCTGGAGAAATGAGCAGTTCTTC. Its protein product is CAWSVWRNEQFF.

This clone was observed a few times. The rearrangement uses TRBV15 and TRBJ1-6; 8 bases align to TRBD1. The CDR3 spans 14 residues. V trimming: 7 bases; J trimming: 7 bases; junction bases outside the gene matches: 6. Germline CDR1 reads LNHNV; CDR2 reads YYDKDF (reference sequence). CDR3 region: CATTPDRVNSPLHF. The CDR3 DNA is TGTGCCACCACCCCGGACAGGGTGAATTCACCCCTCCACTTT.

This clone turned up a few times. The chain uses TRBV30 and TRBJ1-2; D call uncertain. Germline V gene lookup returns CDR1 GTSNPN and CDR2 SVGIG (reference sequence). Trimming stripped 0 bases from V and 8 bases from J, with 19 bases between. The CDR3 is 15 residues long. The CDR3 region has the DNA TGTGCCTGGAGTGTTCCCTGGACTCTCACCAAAGGCTACACCTTC. This gives the protein CAWSVPWTLTKGYTF.

This clone was seen a handful of times. The chain uses TRBV9 and TRBJ2-1; D might be TRBD1 (6 bases). Between the trimmed V and J ends, which lost 4 bases and 6 bases, there was a span of 17 bases. CDR1 and CDR2 (germline): SGDLS, YYNGEE. This CDR3 spans 15 amino acids. Here the CDR3 reads CASSILSSRGNEQFF. CDR3 sequence (DNA): TGTGCCAGCAGCATCCTCTCTAGCAGGGGCAATGAGCAGTTCTTC.

The gene calls are TRBV18 and TRBJ2-6, with 8 nucleotides matching TRBD1. Germline V lookup: CDR1 KGHSH, CDR2 LQKENI. Trimming cost V 6 bases and J 0 bases; bases outside gene matches: 16. The CDR3 length is 20 residues. CDR3 DNA: TGTGCCAGCTCCCCGACGATGTGGACAGGGCTAAGCTCTGGGGCCAACGTCCTGACTTTC. Translating it yields CASSPTMWTGLSSGANVLTF.

The chain employs TRBV5-4 and TRBJ2-4, with D tentatively TRBD2 (6 bases). The germline gives CDR1 SGHNT, CDR2 YYREEE (reference sequence). The CDR3 consists of 11 residues. Trimming stripped 2 bases from V and 10 bases from J, with 7 bases between. DNA of the CDR3: TGTGCCAGCAGCTTCGGGGGTATTCAGTACTTC. This codes for CASSFGGIQYF.

V gene TRBV30 combines with J gene TRBJ2-7; either TRBD1 or TRBD2 may fit D (5 bases each). Germline assignment: CDR1 GTSNPN and CDR2 SVGIG (reference sequence). The CDR3 contains 14 residues. The V and J ends lost 7 bases and 2 bases respectively, with 18 bases between them. The CDR3, as DNA: TGTGCCTACGGGACCGGGTTTGTCCCCTACGAGCAGTACTTC. Its translation is CAYGTGFVPYEQYF.

This clone was seen a few times. Additional DNA sequences in this sample encode the identical CDR3. The gene calls are TRBV19 and TRBJ1-1; D may be TRBD1 (5 bases). Germline V gives CDR1 LNHDA, CDR2 SQIVND (reference sequence). This CDR3 comprises 13 residues. V was cut by 5 bases and J by 3 bases, with 10 bases left in between. DNA of the CDR3: TGTGCCAGTAGTCCCCGGGGGGACACTGAAGCTTTCTTT. This sequence encodes CASSPRGDTEAFF.

V usage is TRBV15 and J usage is TRBJ2-5, with 7 bases lining up with TRBD1. The CDR3 has 12 amino acids. J lost 3 bases, V lost 11 bases, and 6 bases had no gene match. Germline CDR1 is LNHNV and CDR2 is YYDKDF (reference sequence). The CDR3 DNA sequence: TGTGCCTTCGGGCAGGGGGAAGAGACCCAGTACTTC. Translated: CAFGQGEETQYF.

This chain joins TRBV28 and TRBJ2-3; TRBD1 matches at 8 bases. Germline V gene data show CDR1 as MDHEN and CDR2 as SYDVKM. The length of the CDR3 is 14 residues. With 6 bases clipped from V and 3 bases from J, the junction kept 5 bases outside the gene matches. Written as DNA, the CDR3 is TGTGCCAGCAGCCGACAGGGGTTTACAGATACGCAGTATTTT. Translated: CASSRQGFTDTQYF.

This clone was counted between two and nine times. V gene TRBV28 combines with J gene TRBJ2-3, with 8 bases aligning to TRBD2. CDR1 and CDR2 (germline): MDHEN, SYDVKM. After removal of 7 bases from V and 0 bases from J, the junction contained 9 bases not matched to a gene. The CDR3 runs 16 residues. The CDR3 DNA sequence: TGTGCCAGCACTCCCCCGGGGGGGCCGAGCACAGATACGCAGTATTTT. Translated: CASTPPGGPSTDTQYF.

This clone was detected a few times. The V and J genes are TRBV6-5 and TRBJ2-7, with D tentatively TRBD2 (6 bases). The V gene's germline CDR1 is MNHEY and CDR2 SVGAGI. V was pared by 10 bases and J by 5 bases, with 15 bases between. This CDR3 has 12 amino acids. The CDR3 spells CATGREANEQYF. DNA of the CDR3: TGTGCCACGGGCAGGGAGGCAAACGAGCAGTACTTC.

V and J are TRBV19 and TRBJ1-2; D is perhaps TRBD1 (5 bases). The CDR3 is made up of 15 amino acids. Per the germline V gene, CDR1 is LNHDA and CDR2 is SQIVND (reference sequence). V was pared by 6 bases and J by 4 bases, with 18 bases between. The CDR3 is CASRQGHFTGYGYTF. The DNA for the CDR3 is TGTGCCAGTAGGCAAGGACATTTCACTGGCTATGGCTACACCTTC. Using reference TRBV19 and TRBJ1-2 for the parts outside the CDR3, the full variable domain is DGGITQSPKYLFRKEGQNVTLSCEQNLNHDAMYWYRQDPGQGLRLIYYSQIVNDFQKGDIAEGYSVSREKKESFPLTVTSAQKNPTAFYLCASRQGHFTGYGYTFGSGTRLTVV.

The chain has TRBV14 and TRBJ1-2, with unresolved D. This CDR3 is built from 13 residues. The germline V gene has CDR1 SGHDN and CDR2 FVKESK. Trimming stripped 1 base from V and 2 bases from J, with 5 bases between. The CDR3, as DNA: TGTGCCAGCAGCCAAGCCCAAAACTATGGCTACACCTTC. Translation gives CASSQAQNYGYTF.

The sample holds a few counts of this clone. This chain joins TRBV9 and TRBJ2-1; either TRBD1 or TRBD2 may supply D (6 bases each). With 6 bases removed from V and 7 bases from J, the gap between germline ends came to 20 bases. Germline V gene data show CDR1 as SGDLS and CDR2 as YYNGEE. CDR3 length: 15 residues. Here the CDR3 reads CASTPLGGPWNEQFF. The CDR3 bases are TGTGCCAGCACCCCGTTGGGGGGCCCCTGGAATGAGCAGTTCTTC.

This clone occurred a few times. CDR3 residues: CATSGMDRNTEAFF. The CDR3 DNA sequence: TGTGCCACCAGCGGAATGGATCGGAACACTGAAGCTTTCTTT. The V and J genes are TRBV15 and TRBJ1-1; D call uncertain. V lost 5 bases to trimming and J lost 1 base, with 11 bases between them. Germline V gene data show CDR1 as LNHNV and CDR2 as YYDKDF (reference sequence). The CDR3 is 14 amino acids.

The chain has TRBV4-1 and TRBJ1-1, with D possibly TRBD1 on 5 matching bases. The germline V gene encodes CDR1 MGHRA and CDR2 YSYEKL. The CDR3 has 15 amino acids. V lost 2 bases and J lost 1, with 11 bases in between. The CDR3 region is CASSQRTGENTEAFF. CDR3 DNA: TGCGCCAGCAGCCAAAGGACGGGGGAGAACACTGAAGCTTTCTTT.

This clone turned up a few times. This sequence joins TRBV27 and TRBJ2-1; D might be TRBD1 or TRBD2, each matching 5 bases. The V and J ends lost 6 bases and 9 bases respectively, with 21 bases between them. The CDR3 sequence is 15 residues long. Germline V lookup: CDR1 MNHEY, CDR2 SMNVEV (reference sequence). The CDR3 spells CASRLLTGRPSEQFF. For the CDR3, the DNA is TGTGCCAGCAGACTCTTGACGGGGCGCCCGAGTGAGCAGTTCTTC.

The table lists this clone with a few counts. The chain links TRBV10-1 to TRBJ1-6; D possibly corresponds to TRBD1 (5 bases). Germline lookup yields CDR1 WNHNN and CDR2 SYGVQD (reference sequence). Trimming cost V 4 bases and J 6 bases, with 13 bases left between them. The CDR3 runs 15 residues. Here the CDR3 reads CASSVAPDSNSPLHF. The DNA of the CDR3 is TGCGCCAGCAGTGTTGCACCTGACAGTAATTCACCCCTCCACTTT.

This clone has more than one count but fewer than ten. The CDR3 loop reads CASSEQVGNTIYF. The CDR3 DNA reads TGTGCCAGCAGTGAACAGGTGGGAAACACCATATATTTT. V is TRBV16 and J is TRBJ1-3; D possibly corresponds to TRBD1 (5 bases). The germline V and J ends were trimmed by 6 bases and 4 bases, with 10 bases remaining between them. Germline V CDR1 and CDR2: KGHSY, FQNENV. This CDR3 contains 13 residues.

This clone has more than one count but fewer than ten. This chain joins TRBV25-1 and TRBJ1-1; D is ambiguous. Germline V gene lookup returns CDR1 MGHDK and CDR2 SYGVNS. The CDR3 runs to 13 residues. Trimming removed 1 base at V and 7 bases at J, with 10 bases between. CDR3 nucleotide sequence: TGTGCCAGCAGTGAATTCTATCCGAATGAAGCTTTCTTT. Translated, it gives CASSEFYPNEAFF. Variable domain in full (rest from reference TRBV25-1 and TRBJ1-1): EADIYQTPRYLVIGTGKKITLECSQTMGHDKMYWYQQDPGMELHLIHYSYGVNSTEKGDLSSESTVSRIRTEHFPLTLESARPSHTSQYLCASSEFYPNEAFFGQGTRLTVV.

The J gene is TRBJ2-7, the V gene TRBV11-3, with TRBD2 identical over 7 bases. CDR3 length equals 14 residues. The V gene's germline CDR1 is SGHNT and CDR2 YENEEA. V dropped 7 bases and J dropped 2; count of bases not matched to a gene: 8. The CDR3 sequence is CASTLRGGTYEQYF. The CDR3 nucleotides are TGTGCCAGCACCTTGCGCGGGGGTACCTACGAGCAGTACTTC.

J is TRBJ1-2 and V is TRBV4-1, with D unresolved. In germline, CDR1 is MGHRA, CDR2 YSYEKL. The CDR3 sequence is 14 residues long. Trimming took 1 base from V and 0 from J, leaving 6 bases between them. CDR3 nucleotide sequence: TGCGCCAGCAGCCAAGTCACCGCTAACTATGGCTACACCTTC. Its protein is CASSQVTANYGYTF.

This chain uses TRBV6-5 with TRBJ2-3, with 10 bases lining up with TRBD1. The CDR3 sequence is 16 residues long. V shed 4 bases and J 3 bases; nucleotides not matched to a gene: 7. Germline CDR1 MNHEY, CDR2 SVGAGI. In DNA form, the CDR3 reads TGTGCCAGCAGTTCTTTCCCGGGACAGGGGACAGATACGCAGTATTTT. Translating gives CASSSFPGQGTDTQYF.

The rearrangement joins TRBV6-5 to TRBJ2-7; no clear D. CDR3 length: 15 residues. CDR1 and CDR2 from the germline V gene are MNHEY and SVGAGI. V was shortened by 2 bases and J by 1 base, with 12 bases between the two germline ends. CDR3 sequence (DNA): TGTGCCAGCAGTTACGAGTCGGGCAGATCCTACGAGCAGTACTTC. Its translation: CASSYESGRSYEQYF.

Here the CDR3 reads CASSQGQGNNSPLHF. DNA of the CDR3: TGTGCCAGCAGCCAAGGACAGGGCAATAATTCACCCCTCCACTTT. The J gene is TRBJ1-6, the V gene TRBV7-6; 8 bases map to TRBD1. This CDR3 has 15 amino acids. Germline values: CDR1 SGHVS, CDR2 FNYEAQ. V trimming: 5 bases; J trimming: 5 bases; junction bases outside the gene matches: 5.

The rearrangement uses TRBV25-1 and TRBJ2-5; TRBD1 matches 7 bases. V trimming: 6 bases; J trimming: 1 base; junction bases outside the gene matches: 8. This CDR3 comprises 15 residues. Germline CDR1 is MGHDK and CDR2 is SYGVNS. Here the CDR3 reads CASSQGVRAQETQYF. The CDR3 nucleotides are TGTGCCAGCAGCCAGGGGGTGAGGGCCCAAGAGACCCAGTACTTC.

The genes are TRBV28 and TRBJ1-4, with 7 positions matching TRBD1. The CDR3 totals 14 residues. V was clipped by 10 bases and J by 4 bases; unmatched bases: 9. Germline V gene lookup returns CDR1 MDHEN and CDR2 SYDVKM. CDR3 protein: CATNGQAINEKLFF. CDR3 nucleotides: TGTGCCACTAACGGACAGGCCATTAATGAAAAACTGTTTTTT.